What follows are 7 T cell receptor beta chains derived from one specimen sequenced in a study of PD-1 blockade in classical Hodgkin lymphoma (dated by TCRdb to about 2020). Libraries were prepared through the immunoSEQ multiplex PCR assay. TCRdb obtained this table from immuneACCESS and retained in-frame rearrangements with V and J assigned. These tables miss some clones; where compared with another copy, unresolved V genes account for less than half of the shortfall, and the remainder is unexplained. A total of approximately 61,000 clones appear in this sample, about 90% of them only once. Jointly, the top ten make up 7% to 8.5% of the sample. The sample's time point, from its label and the paper: cycle 4 day 1 (C4D1), after around six weeks of nivolumab. Every trial patient had relapsed following autologous stem cell transplantation, and prior brentuximab vedotin exposure was what differed among cohorts A, B and C.

The sequences come from peripheral blood mononuclear cells (PBMCs), collected before the fourth cycle of nivolumab. The origin of the receptors is a human donor with classical Hodgkin lymphoma.

The V call is TRBV10-2, the J call TRBJ2-5, with 8 bases aligning to TRBD1. The better agreement between TRBJ2-7 and the DNA end casts doubt on the J call. The CDR3 runs to 12 residues. From germline, CDR1 is WSHSY and CDR2 SAAADI. CDR3 loop: CATRQGAYEQYF. CDR3 in DNA: TGCGCCACCAGGCAGGGGGCGTACGAGCAGTACTTC.

V and J are TRBV19 and TRBJ2-7, with D tentatively TRBD2 (6 bases). Germline CDR1 is LNHDA and CDR2 is SQIVND (reference sequence). The germline V and J ends were trimmed by 2 bases and 0 bases, with 8 bases remaining between them. The CDR3 has 14 amino acids. The DNA for the CDR3 is TGTGCCAGTAGTATAAGGAGGGACTCCTACGAGCAGTACTTC. Its protein product is CASSIRRDSYEQYF.

The chain couples TRBV6-1 to TRBJ2-6; D is unresolved. CDR3 length: 13 residues. The germline V gene has CDR1 MNHNS and CDR2 SASEGT. V was trimmed by 6 bases and J by 2 bases, leaving 5 bases between them. As DNA, the CDR3 is TGTGCCAGCAGGGGTCCTGGGGCCAACGTCCTGACTTTC. This gives the protein CASRGPGANVLTF.

The V call is TRBV6-5, the J call TRBJ2-1, with D possibly called TRBD1 or TRBD2 (5 bases each). Per the germline V gene, CDR1 is MNHEY and CDR2 is SVGAGI. The CDR3 covers 14 residues. With 6 bases removed from V and 6 bases from J, the gap between germline ends came to 15 bases. The CDR3 protein is CASRRTGLPNEQFF. The CDR3, as DNA: TGTGCCAGCAGGCGAACAGGACTCCCCAATGAGCAGTTCTTC.

CDR3 region: CASSPGTSGLTSYEQYF. The CDR3 DNA reads as TGTGCCAGTAGTCCCGGGACTAGCGGGCTGACCTCCTACGAGCAGTACTTC. This sequence joins TRBV19 and TRBJ2-7, with 12 bases that match TRBD2. V was pared by 5 bases and J by 0 bases, with 8 bases of the junction left unmatched. The CDR3 loop spans 17 amino acids. Germline CDR1 is LNHDA and CDR2 is SQIVND (reference sequence).

V usage is TRBV7-3 and J usage is TRBJ2-1; TRBD1 matches at 9 bases. In germline, CDR1 is SGHTA, CDR2 FQGTGA. The CDR3 covers 15 residues. Trimming cost V 5 bases and J 7 bases; bases outside gene matches: 9. CDR3: CASSQGQGSPNEQFF. The CDR3 DNA sequence: TGTGCCAGCAGCCAGGGACAGGGTAGCCCGAATGAGCAGTTCTTC.

The gene calls are TRBV5-1 and TRBJ2-7, with 12 bases that match TRBD2. The CDR3 is 14 residues long. V lost 4 bases and J lost 7; bases outside the gene matches: 6. Germline V gene lookup returns CDR1 SGHRS and CDR2 YFSETQ. The CDR3 DNA reads TGCGCCAGCAGCAGGGGACTAGCGGGCTTTGAGCAGTACTTC. It is translated as CASSRGLAGFEQYF.